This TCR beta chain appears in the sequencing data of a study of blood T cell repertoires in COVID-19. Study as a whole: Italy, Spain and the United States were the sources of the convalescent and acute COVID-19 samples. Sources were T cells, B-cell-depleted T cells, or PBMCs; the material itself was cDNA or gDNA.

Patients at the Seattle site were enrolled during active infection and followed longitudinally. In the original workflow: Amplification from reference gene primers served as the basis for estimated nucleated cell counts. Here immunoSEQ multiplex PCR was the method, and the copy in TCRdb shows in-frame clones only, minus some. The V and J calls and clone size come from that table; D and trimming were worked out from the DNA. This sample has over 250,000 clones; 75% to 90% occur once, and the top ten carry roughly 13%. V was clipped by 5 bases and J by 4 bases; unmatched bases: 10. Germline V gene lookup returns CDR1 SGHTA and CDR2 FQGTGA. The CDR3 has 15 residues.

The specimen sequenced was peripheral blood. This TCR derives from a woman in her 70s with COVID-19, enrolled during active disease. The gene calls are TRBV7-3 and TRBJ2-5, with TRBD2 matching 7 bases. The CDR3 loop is CASSLSGAPGETQYF. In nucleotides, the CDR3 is TGTGCCAGCAGCCTAAGCGGGGCCCCGGGAGAGACCCAGTACTTC.